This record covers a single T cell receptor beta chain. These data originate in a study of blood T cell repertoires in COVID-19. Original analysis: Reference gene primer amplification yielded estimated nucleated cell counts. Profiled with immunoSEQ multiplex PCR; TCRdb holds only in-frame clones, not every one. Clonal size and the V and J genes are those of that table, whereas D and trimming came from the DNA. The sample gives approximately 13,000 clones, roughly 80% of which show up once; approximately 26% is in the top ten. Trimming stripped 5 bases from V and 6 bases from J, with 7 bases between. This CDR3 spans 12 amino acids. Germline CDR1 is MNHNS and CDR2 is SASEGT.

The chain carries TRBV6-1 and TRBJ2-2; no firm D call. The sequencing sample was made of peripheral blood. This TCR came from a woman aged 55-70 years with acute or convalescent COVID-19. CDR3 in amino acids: CASSYLPGELFF. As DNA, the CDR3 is TGTGCCAGCAGTTATCTTCCCGGGGAGCTGTTTTTT.